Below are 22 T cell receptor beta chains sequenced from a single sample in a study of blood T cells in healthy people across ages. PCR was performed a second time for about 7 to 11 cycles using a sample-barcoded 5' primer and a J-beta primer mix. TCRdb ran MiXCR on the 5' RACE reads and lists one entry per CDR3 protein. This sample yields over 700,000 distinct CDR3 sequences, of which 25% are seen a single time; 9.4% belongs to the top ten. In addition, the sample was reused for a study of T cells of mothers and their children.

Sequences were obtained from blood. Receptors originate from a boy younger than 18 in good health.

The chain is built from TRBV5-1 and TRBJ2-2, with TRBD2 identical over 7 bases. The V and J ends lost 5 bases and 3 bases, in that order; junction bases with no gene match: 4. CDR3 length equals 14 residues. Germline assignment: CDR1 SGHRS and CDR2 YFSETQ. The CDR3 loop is CASRPTSDTGELFF. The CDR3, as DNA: TGCGCCAGCAGGCCCACTAGCGACACCGGGGAGCTGTTTTTT.

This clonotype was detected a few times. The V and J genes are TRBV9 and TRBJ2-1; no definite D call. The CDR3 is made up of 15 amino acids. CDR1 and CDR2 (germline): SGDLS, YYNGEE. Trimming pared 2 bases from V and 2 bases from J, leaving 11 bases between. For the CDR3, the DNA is TGTGCCAGCAGCGTTTTGAGTCGTCCCTACAATGAGCAGTTCTTC. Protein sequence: CASSVLSRPYNEQFF. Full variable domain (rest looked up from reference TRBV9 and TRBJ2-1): DSGVTQTPKHLITATGQRVTLRCSPRSGDLSVYWYQQSLDQGLQFLIQYYNGEERAKGNILERFSAQQFPDLHSELNLSSLELGDSALYFCASSVLSRPYNEQFFGPGTRLTVL.

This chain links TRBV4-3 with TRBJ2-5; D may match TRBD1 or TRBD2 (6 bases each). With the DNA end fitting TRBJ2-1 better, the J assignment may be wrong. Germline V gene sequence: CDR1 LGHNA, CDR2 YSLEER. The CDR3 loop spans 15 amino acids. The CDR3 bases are TGCGCCAGCAGCCAAGATGACGGGGGCGGGAATGAGCAGTTCTTC. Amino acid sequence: CASSQDDGGGNEQFF.

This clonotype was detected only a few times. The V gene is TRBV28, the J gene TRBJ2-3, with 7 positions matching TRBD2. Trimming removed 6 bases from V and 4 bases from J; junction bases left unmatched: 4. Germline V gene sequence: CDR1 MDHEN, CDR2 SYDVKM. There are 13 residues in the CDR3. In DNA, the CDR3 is TGTGCCAGCAGCCCGGCGGGGGCAGATACGCAGTATTTT. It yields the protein CASSPAGADTQYF. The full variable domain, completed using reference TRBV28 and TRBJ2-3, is DVKVTQSSRYLVKRTGEKVFLECVQDMDHENMFWYRQDPGLGLRLIYFSYDVKMKEKGDIPEGYSVSREKKERFSLILESASTNQTSMYLCASSPAGADTQYFGPGTRLTVL.

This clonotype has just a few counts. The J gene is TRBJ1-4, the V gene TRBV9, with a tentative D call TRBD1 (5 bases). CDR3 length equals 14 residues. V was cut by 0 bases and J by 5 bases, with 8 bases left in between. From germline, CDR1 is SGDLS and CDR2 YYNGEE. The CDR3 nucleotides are TGTGCCAGCAGCGTAGCAGGGAACAATGAAAAACTGTTTTTT. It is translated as CASSVAGNNEKLFF.

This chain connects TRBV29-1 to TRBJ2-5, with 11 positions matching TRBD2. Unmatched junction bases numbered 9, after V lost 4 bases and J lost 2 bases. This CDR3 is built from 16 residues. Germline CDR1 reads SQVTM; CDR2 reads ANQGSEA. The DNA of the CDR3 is TGCAGCGTTGTTGGGCTAGCGGGAGGACGTCAAGAGACCCAGTACTTC. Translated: CSVVGLAGGRQETQYF.

CDR3 sequence (DNA): TGTGCCAGCAACGACAGGCGAACTAATGAAAAACTGTTTTTT. Encoded protein: CASNDRRTNEKLFF. V is TRBV6-2 or TRBV6-3 and J is TRBJ1-4; weak D call: TRBD1 (6 bases). Germline V CDR1 and CDR2: MNHEY, SVGEGT. Trimming removed 7 bases at V and 1 base at J, with 10 bases between. The CDR3 length is 14 residues.

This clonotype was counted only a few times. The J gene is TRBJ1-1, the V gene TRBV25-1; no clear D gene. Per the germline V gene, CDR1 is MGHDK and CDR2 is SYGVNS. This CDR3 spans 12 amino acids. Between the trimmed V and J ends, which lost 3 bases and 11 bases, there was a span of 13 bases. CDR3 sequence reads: CASSDEYLWAFF. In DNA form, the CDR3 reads TGTGCCAGCAGTGACGAATACCTGTGGGCTTTCTTT.

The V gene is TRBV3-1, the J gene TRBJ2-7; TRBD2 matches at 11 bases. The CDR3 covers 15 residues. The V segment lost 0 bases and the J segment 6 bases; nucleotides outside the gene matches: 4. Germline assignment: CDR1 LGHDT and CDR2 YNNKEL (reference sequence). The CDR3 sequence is CASSQELAGVGEQYF. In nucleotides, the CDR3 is TGTGCCAGCAGCCAAGAACTAGCGGGAGTGGGCGAGCAGTACTTC.

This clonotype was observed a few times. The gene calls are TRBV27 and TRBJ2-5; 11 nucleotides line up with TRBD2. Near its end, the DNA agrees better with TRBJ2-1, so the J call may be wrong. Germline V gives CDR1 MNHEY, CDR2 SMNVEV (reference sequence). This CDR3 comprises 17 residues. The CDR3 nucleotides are TGTGCCAGCAGTTCCCTTCTAGCGGGGGGAATTTACAATGAGCAGTTCTTC. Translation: CASSSLLAGGIYNEQFF.

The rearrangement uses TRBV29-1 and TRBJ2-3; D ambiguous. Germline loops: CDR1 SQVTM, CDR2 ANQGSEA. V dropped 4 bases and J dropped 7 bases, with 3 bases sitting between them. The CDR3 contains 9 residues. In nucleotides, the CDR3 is TGCAGCGTTGGGTATACGCAGTATTTT. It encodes CSVGYTQYF.

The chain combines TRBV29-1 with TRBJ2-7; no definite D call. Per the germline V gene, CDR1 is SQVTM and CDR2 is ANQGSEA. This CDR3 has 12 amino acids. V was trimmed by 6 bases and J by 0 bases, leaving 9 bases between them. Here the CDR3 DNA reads TGCAGCGTGTGGGCGCCCTCCTACGAGCAGTACTTC. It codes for CSVWAPSYEQYF.

The DNA of the CDR3 is TGTGCCAGCAGTAACCTAGCGGTCAGCACAGATACGCAGTATTTT. Translated, it gives CASSNLAVSTDTQYF. The gene calls are TRBV27 and TRBJ2-3; 7 positions match TRBD2. V trimming: 5 bases; J trimming: 0 bases; junction bases outside the gene matches: 5. CDR1 and CDR2 (germline): MNHEY, SMNVEV (reference sequence). The CDR3 is 15 residues long.

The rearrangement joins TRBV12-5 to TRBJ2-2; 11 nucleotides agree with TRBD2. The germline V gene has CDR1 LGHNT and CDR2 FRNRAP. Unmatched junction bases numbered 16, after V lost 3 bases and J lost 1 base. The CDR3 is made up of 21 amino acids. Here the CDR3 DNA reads TGTGCTAGTGGTTTATCTACTTCGGGGACTAGCGGAATCGGGAACACCGGGGAGCTGTTTTTT. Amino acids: CASGLSTSGTSGIGNTGELFF.

In nucleotides, the CDR3 is TGTGCCAGCAGCCAGACCAACGGTGGCTACACCTTC. Translated, it gives CASSQTNGGYTF. The chain carries TRBV7-9 and TRBJ1-2; no definite D call. This CDR3 is built from 12 residues. Germline V CDR1 and CDR2: SEHNR, FQNEAQ (reference sequence). Trimming cost V 5 bases and J 7 bases, with 11 bases left between them.

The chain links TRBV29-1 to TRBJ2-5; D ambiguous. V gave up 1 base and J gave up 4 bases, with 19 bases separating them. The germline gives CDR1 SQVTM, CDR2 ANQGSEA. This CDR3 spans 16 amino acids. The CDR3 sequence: CSVEAPGWALRETQYF. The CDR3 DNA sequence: TGCAGCGTTGAAGCCCCGGGTTGGGCTCTAAGAGAGACCCAGTACTTC.

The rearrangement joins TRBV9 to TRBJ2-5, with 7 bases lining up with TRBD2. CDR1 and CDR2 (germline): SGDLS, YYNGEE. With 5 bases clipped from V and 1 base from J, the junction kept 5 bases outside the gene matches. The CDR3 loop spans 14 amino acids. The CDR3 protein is CASSRGDLQETQYF. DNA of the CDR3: TGTGCCAGCAGTCGGGGGGACCTCCAAGAGACCCAGTACTTC.

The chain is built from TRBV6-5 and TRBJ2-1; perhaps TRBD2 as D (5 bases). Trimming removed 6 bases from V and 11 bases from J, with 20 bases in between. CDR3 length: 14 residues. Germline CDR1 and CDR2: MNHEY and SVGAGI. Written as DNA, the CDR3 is TGTGCCAGCAGCGCCGGACTGAGGGTCGACCAGCAGTTCTTC. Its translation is CASSAGLRVDQQFF.

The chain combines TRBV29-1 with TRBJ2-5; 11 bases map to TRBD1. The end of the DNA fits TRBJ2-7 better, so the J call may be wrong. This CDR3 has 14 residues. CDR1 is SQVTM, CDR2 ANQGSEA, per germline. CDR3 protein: CSVGGQGAQVEQYF. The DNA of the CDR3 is TGCAGCGTGGGCGGACAGGGGGCGCAGGTCGAGCAGTACTTC.

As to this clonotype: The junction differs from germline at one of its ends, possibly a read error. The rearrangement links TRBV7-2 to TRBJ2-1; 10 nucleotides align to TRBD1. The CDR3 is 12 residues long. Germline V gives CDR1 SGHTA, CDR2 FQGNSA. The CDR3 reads CASSLAGGQGPF. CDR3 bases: TGTGCCAGCAGCTTAGCCGGGGGACAGGGGCCCTTC. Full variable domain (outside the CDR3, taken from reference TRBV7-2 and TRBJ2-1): GAGVSQSPSNKVTEKGKDVELRCDPISGHTALYWYRQSLGQGLEFLIYFQGNSAPDKSGLPSDRFSAERTGGSVSTLTIQRTQQEDSAVYLCASSLAGGQGPFGPGTRLTVL.

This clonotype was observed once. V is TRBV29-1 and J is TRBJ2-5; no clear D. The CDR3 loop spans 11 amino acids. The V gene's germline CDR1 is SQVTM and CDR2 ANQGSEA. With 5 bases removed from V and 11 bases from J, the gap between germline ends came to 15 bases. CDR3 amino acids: CSVTVSAEQYF. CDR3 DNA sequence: TGCAGCGTTACCGTCTCAGCAGAGCAGTACTTC.

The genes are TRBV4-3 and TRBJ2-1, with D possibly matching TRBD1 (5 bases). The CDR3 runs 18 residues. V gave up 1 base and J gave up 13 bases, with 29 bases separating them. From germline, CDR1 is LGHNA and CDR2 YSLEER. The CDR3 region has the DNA TGCGCCAGCAGCCAAGGATTCAGGGCCCTTGATGACGGTGAGACCCAGTTCTTC. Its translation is CASSQGFRALDDGETQFF.